The rows below give T cell receptor beta chains drawn from one sample of a study of T cell responses to AZD1222 COVID-19 vaccine. Sequenced by immunoSEQ multiplex PCR; TCRdb stores in-frame clones only, minus some. The sample lists just under 100,000 clones; roughly 84% were seen once. The sequencing used peripheral blood, collected on day 0 of AZD1222 vaccination. These receptors were collected from an adult in good health. Each CDR3 is given without its conserved first and last residue.

cdr3_length v_call cdr3_aa
14 TRBV24-1 ATSDSHRGWNTEAF
10 TRBV18 ASSPSSGEQY
13 TRBV5-1 ASSPGQGLNTEAF
12 TRBV9 ASSVAGGDTEAF
12 TRBV11-2 ASSSVYSNQPQH
12 TRBV5-5 ASSPRALTGTQY
14 TRBV18 ASSPRDRGRNYGYT
12 TRBV19 ASSIVGDYYGYT
13 TRBV5-1 ASSLDGRARGGYT
10 TRBV30 ACNLGGNEQF
13 TRBV15 ATSRDWGTEETQY
15 TRBV5-6 ASSLLRAGPSYNEQF
12 TRBV6-2/TRBV6-3 ASNPGGEAQPQH
13 TRBV5-1 ASSPTATGYPGYT
14 TRBV9 ASSDQGQGVKGTQY
13 TRBV4-2 ASSQDTGTNYGYT
13 TRBV2 ASSPTSGASYEQY
12 TRBV25-1 ASSGREMNTEAF
14 TRBV11-2 ASSFGSGGANEKLF
14 TRBV27 ASSPWTGNSGNTIY
11 TRBV19 ASRHTAGYEQY
11 TRBV9 ASSVTVNSPLH
10 TRBV30 AWTEGPYGYT
13 TRBV5-5 ASSSYPGQGDEQY
12 TRBV3-1/TRBV3-2 ASSSTGTNEKLF
16 TRBV10-3 AISEPPGTGHTNTEAF
13 TRBV5-1 ASSLATGAYNEQF
11 TRBV29-1 SVSSTGHTEAF